This T cell receptor beta chain stems from a study of cytomegalovirus exposure and HLA in healthy donors. PCR involved 60 Vbeta and 13 Jbeta primers. Profiling relied on immunoSEQ multiplex PCR, and the TCRdb table lists in-frame clones only, not all of them. The data show hundreds of thousands of clones, with around nine tenths seen just once and 2% to 3% held by the top ten. Germline lookup yields CDR1 PRHDT and CDR2 FYEKMQ (reference sequence). J lost 12 bases, V lost 0 bases, and 4 bases had no gene match. The CDR3 covers 13 residues. This clone was detected a few times. The specimen sequenced was PBMCs. The clonotype originates from a woman younger than 30 in good health and CMV-seronegative. The chain combines TRBV13 with TRBJ2-1; 8 bases are a match to TRBD2. Here the CDR3 reads CASSLGRAGGQFF. CDR3 in DNA: TGTGCCAGCAGCTTAGGCAGGGCGGGGGGGCAGTTCTTC.